A single sample is the source of the 10 T cell receptor beta chains below, sequenced in a study of CD4 T cells in relation to SARS-CoV-2 and coronaviruses. Unexposed donor CD4+ T cells date from about 2011-2018, before the COVID-19 pandemic. The method was immunoSEQ multiplex PCR; TCRdb's version includes in-frame clones alone and lacks a portion of them. The profile shows roughly 63,000 clones, approximately 94% of them singletons. Input material: naive CD4+ T cells from PBMCs. Subset noted: naive CD4+ T cells isolated by negative enrichment. These TCRs come from a human donor in good health.

In DNA, the CDR3 is TGTGCCAGCTCCCTGGCCAGGACAGGGATAGAGACCCAGTACTTC. It yields the protein CASSLARTGIETQYF. The chain has TRBV18 and TRBJ2-5, with 8 positions matching TRBD1. Trimming took 6 bases from V and 4 from J; bases not matched to a gene: 10. From germline, CDR1 is KGHSH and CDR2 LQKENI. The CDR3 extends over 15 amino acids.

The sample holds one count of this clone. The chain combines TRBV27 with TRBJ1-1; the D is unclear. CDR1 is MNHEY and CDR2 is SMNVEV in the germline V gene (reference sequence). V lost 2 bases and J 6 bases, leaving 16 bases between the germline ends. The CDR3 has 15 residues. CDR3 sequence (DNA): TGTGCCAGCAGTTTACCCCCCCCAGAAAAGTCTGAAGCTTTCTTT. Protein: CASSLPPPEKSEAFF.

The chain joins TRBV3-1 (or the pseudogene TRBV3-2) to TRBJ2-4; unclear D gene. This CDR3 spans 17 amino acids. The germline V gene encodes CDR1 LGHDT and CDR2 YNNKEL (reference sequence). Trimming left V 5 bases short and J 4 bases short, with 21 bases between. CDR3 amino acids: CASSRDPPICKKNIQYF. CDR3 sequence (DNA): TGTGCCAGCAGCAGAGATCCTCCCATTTGCAAAAAAAACATTCAGTACTTC.

As DNA, the CDR3 is TGTGCCAGCAGTCTGAGCCGTGGAGGTGCTGGAAACACCATATATTTT. This codes for CASSLSRGGAGNTIYF. V usage is TRBV2 and J usage is TRBJ1-3, with no clear D. Trimming left V 5 bases short and J 2 bases short, with 16 bases between. The CDR3 is 16 amino acids. Per the germline V gene, CDR1 is SNHLY and CDR2 is FYNNEI.

This clone was picked up one time. The chain carries TRBV29-1 and TRBJ2-7, with a weak D call TRBD2 (6 bases). CDR1 is SQVTM, CDR2 ANQGSEA, per germline. This CDR3 region has 13 residues. Trimming cost V 2 bases and J 2 bases, with 10 bases left between them. The CDR3 region has the DNA TGCAGCGTTGAATCGGGAGTCACCTACGAGCAGTACTTC. Protein: CSVESGVTYEQYF.

The genes are TRBV6-5 and TRBJ2-7; 8 bases map to TRBD2. This CDR3 is 14 amino acids long. V lost 5 bases to trimming and J lost 6 bases; unmatched junction nucleotides: 9. Germline assignment: CDR1 MNHEY and CDR2 SVGAGI. The CDR3 loop reads CASSPPGLVSEQYF. CDR3 DNA sequence: TGTGCCAGCAGTCCCCCGGGACTAGTCTCCGAGCAGTACTTC.

The V and J genes are TRBV12-5 and TRBJ1-2, with D possibly being TRBD1 (6 bases). V was pared by 6 bases and J by 7 bases, with 21 bases between. The CDR3 totals 15 residues. CDR1 is LGHNT, CDR2 FRNRAP, per germline. The CDR3: CASGPPPQGSGGYTF. CDR3 DNA: TGTGCTAGTGGCCCCCCCCCACAGGGATCGGGTGGCTACACCTTC.

The chain couples TRBV10-3 to TRBJ2-1, with TRBD2 matching over 7 bases. V lost 3 bases, J lost 11 bases, and 7 bases stayed unmatched. Germline V gives CDR1 ENHRY, CDR2 SYGVKD. CDR3 length: 13 residues. CDR3 nucleotides: TGTGCCATCAGTGAACCGGGGACTAAAAAGCAGTTCTTC. Protein sequence: CAISEPGTKKQFF.

J is TRBJ2-5 and V is TRBV2, with D perhaps TRBD2 (5 bases). Germline CDR1 reads SNHLY; CDR2 reads FYNNEI. V lost 9 bases to trimming and J lost 1 base, with 12 bases between them. The CDR3 extends over 13 amino acids. The CDR3 DNA sequence: TGTGCCAGTTCGCGGGCCGGCCAAGAGACCCAGTACTTC. Translation: CASSRAGQETQYF. Full variable domain (outside the CDR3, taken from reference TRBV2 and TRBJ2-5): EPEVTQTPSHQVTQMGQEVILRCVPISNHLYFYWYRQILGQKVEFLVSFYNNEISEKSEIFDDQFSVERPDGSNFTLKIRSTKLEDSAMYFCASSRAGQETQYFGPGTRLLVL.

This clone was recorded only once. J is TRBJ1-3 and V is TRBV9; TRBD1 might be the D (5 bases). Trimming cost V 2 bases and J 0 bases, with 15 bases left between them. This CDR3 contains 17 residues. Per the germline V gene, CDR1 is SGDLS and CDR2 is YYNGEE. The CDR3 spells CASSVLGDAGSGNTIYF. The CDR3 coding sequence is TGTGCCAGCAGCGTCCTAGGGGACGCCGGCTCTGGAAACACCATATATTTT.